These T cell receptor beta chains were read from a single sample in a study of cytomegalovirus exposure and HLA in healthy donors. Using immunoSEQ multiplex PCR, the repertoire was profiled, and TCRdb retains in-frame clones only, with some absent. This repertoire shows fewer than 200,000 clones, more than 70% found once; its top ten account for under 5%. The sequencing sample was made of PBMCs. The source of these receptors is a woman in her forties or fifties in good health and CMV-seropositive. Both conserved end residues are part of each CDR3. A D gene is named only where the DNA matches it firmly. Not all rows give a size; the values are once, few, many and, for expanded clones, a class.

D: .; size: .; V: TRBV2; J: TRBJ2-7; DNA: TGTGCCAGCAGTGTCGGTCGTAGGGGAGAGCAGTACTTC; CDR3: CASSVGRRGEQYF
D: .; size: .; V: TRBV7-3; J: TRBJ1-2; DNA: TGTGCCAGCAGCCCTAACACGGGGGATGTAGGGGACTATGGCTACACCTTC; CDR3: CASSPNTGDVGDYGYTF
D: TRBD1; size: .; V: TRBV7-8; J: TRBJ1-2; DNA: TGTGCCAGCAGCTTCCTGGGGGGCTCTAGACAGGGCTATGGCTACACCTTC; CDR3: CASSFLGGSRQGYGYTF
D: .; size: .; V: TRBV10-2; J: TRBJ2-7; DNA: TGCGCCAGCAGCATGGCAGGCCTCTCCTACGAGCAGTACTTC; CDR3: CASSMAGLSYEQYF
D: .; size: .; V: TRBV5-4; J: TRBJ2-7; DNA: TGTGCCAGCAGCCCCGGGACTGGGCAGAGCTCCTACGAGCAGTACTTC; CDR3: CASSPGTGQSSYEQYF
D: TRBD2; size: .; V: TRBV9; J: TRBJ2-7; DNA: TGTGCCAGCAGCGTAGCTAGCGGTCCCTACGAGCAGTACTTC; CDR3: CASSVASGPYEQYF
D: .; size: .; V: TRBV5-6; J: TRBJ1-1; DNA: TGTGCCAGCAGCTTGTACGGGATTGAAGCTTTCTTT; CDR3: CASSLYGIEAFF
D: TRBD1; size: .; V: TRBV28; J: TRBJ1-5; DNA: TGTGCCAGCAGGGAACAGGGGGAGAGGGTTCAGCCCCAGCATTTT; CDR3: CASREQGERVQPQHF
D: TRBD1; size: .; V: TRBV6-1; J: TRBJ2-5; DNA: TGTGCCAGCAGTGAGTTCGGAGGACAGGGGCCAGAGACCCAGTACTTC; CDR3: CASSEFGGQGPETQYF
D: .; size: .; V: TRBV6-5; J: TRBJ2-3; DNA: TGTGCCAGCAGTCTGGGGGGGCCGAACACAGATACGCAGTATTTT; CDR3: CASSLGGPNTDTQYF
D: .; size: .; V: TRBV7-8; J: TRBJ1-1; DNA: TGTGCCAGCAGCGAACGGACAGAAGAAGCTTTCTTT; CDR3: CASSERTEEAFF
D: .; size: .; V: TRBV10-2; J: TRBJ2-7; DNA: TGCGCCAGCAGTGAGTCGGGAGCCTTAGAGCAGTACTTC; CDR3: CASSESGALEQYF
D: TRBD1; size: .; V: TRBV19; J: TRBJ2-7; DNA: TGTGCCAGTGGTTACCGGGACAGGATCTTC; CDR3: CASGYRDRIF
D: .; size: .; V: TRBV7-3; J: TRBJ2-7; DNA: TGTGCCAGCAGCTTAGAACTAGTCCCCTCCGAGCAGTACTTC; CDR3: CASSLELVPSEQYF
D: TRBD1; size: .; V: TRBV30; J: TRBJ2-7; DNA: TGTGCCTGGAGGTACAGGGGGCGCAACGAGCAGTACTTC; CDR3: CAWRYRGRNEQYF
D: .; size: .; V: TRBV10-2; J: TRBJ2-3; DNA: TGCGCCAGCAGTGGAAGACTTGGGAGCACAGATACGCAGTATTTT; CDR3: CASSGRLGSTDTQYF
D: .; size: .; V: TRBV6-5; J: TRBJ1-2; DNA: TGTGCCAGCAGTCCCCGGACCAGGGGAAACTATGGCTACACCTTC; CDR3: CASSPRTRGNYGYTF
D: TRBD2; size: .; V: TRBV27; J: TRBJ2-7; DNA: TGTGCCAGCAGTTATCTAGCGGCGTCCTACGAGCAGTACTTC; CDR3: CASSYLAASYEQYF
D: .; size: .; V: TRBV6-4; J: TRBJ1-6; DNA: TGTGCCAGCAGTGTGGGGGGGGGTCAATTTTCACCCCTCCACTTT; CDR3: CASSVGGGQFSPLHF
D: .; size: .; V: TRBV6-1; J: TRBJ1-1; DNA: TGTGCCAGCAGCGTTAACAGAATGAACACTGAAGCTTTCTTT; CDR3: CASSVNRMNTEAFF
D: .; size: few; V: TRBV4-3; J: TRBJ2-7; DNA: TGCGCCAGCAGCCAAACGTATTACAGGGATGGACCGTCCTACGAGCAGTACTTC; CDR3: CASSQTYYRDGPSYEQYF
D: .; size: .; V: TRBV19; J: TRBJ1-6; DNA: TGTGCCAGTAGGGCAGGCGGGTATTCACCCCTCCACTTT; CDR3: CASRAGGYSPLHF
D: TRBD1; size: .; V: TRBV7-2; J: TRBJ1-1; DNA: TGTGCCAGCAGCCCTTGGACAGGGGGTGTGGAAGCTTTCTTT; CDR3: CASSPWTGGVEAFF
D: TRBD2; size: once; V: TRBV4-1; J: TRBJ2-4; DNA: TGCGCCAGCAGCCAAGAGCCCAGGGCTAGCGGGAGGGCCCTGGTCAAAAACATTCAGTACTTC; CDR3: CASSQEPRASGRALVKNIQYF
D: .; size: .; V: TRBV18; J: TRBJ2-2; DNA: TGTGCCAGCTCCTACATGGCAAGCGAAGCTGGGGAGCTGTTTTTT; CDR3: CASSYMASEAGELFF
D: .; size: .; V: TRBV6-5; J: TRBJ1-1; DNA: TGTGCCAGCAGTCCCCTTGGAGGGAACACTGAAGCTTTCTTT; CDR3: CASSPLGGNTEAFF
D: .; size: .; V: TRBV7-3; J: TRBJ1-6; DNA: TGTGCCAGCAGCTTGGGGGGACCGAATTCACCCCTCCACTTT; CDR3: CASSLGGPNSPLHF
D: TRBD1; size: .; V: TRBV27; J: TRBJ1-6; DNA: TGTGCCAGCAGTTTACCCGGGACAGGGGGAAGGAACCTCCACTTT; CDR3: CASSLPGTGGRNLHF
D: .; size: .; V: TRBV2; J: TRBJ1-1; DNA: TGTGCCAGCAGTTGGGCAAGGGGAAGGGACACTGAAGCTTTCTTT; CDR3: CASSWARGRDTEAFF
D: .; size: once; V: TRBV21-1; J: TRBJ1-1; DNA: TGTGCCAGCGGGACAGTAGGTGTAGCTTTCTTT; CDR3: CASGTVGVAFF
D: TRBD2; size: few; V: TRBV6-5; J: TRBJ2-5; DNA: TGTGCCAGCGGCGGGAGCCAAGAGACCCAGTACTTC; CDR3: CASGGSQETQYF
D: TRBD1; size: .; V: TRBV11-2; J: TRBJ2-5; DNA: TGTGCCAGCAGCTTAGAAGGTGTAGTGGGACAGGGGGAGACCCAGTACTTC; CDR3: CASSLEGVVGQGETQYF
D: TRBD1; size: once; V: TRBV7-9; J: TRBJ1-3; DNA: TGTGCCAGCAGCCAGGGGGATGGAAACACCATATATTTT; CDR3: CASSQGDGNTIYF
D: .; size: .; V: TRBV5-8; J: TRBJ2-7; DNA: TGTGCCAGCAGCTTGGAGTTCGGGCGGGTAGCTTCCTACGAGCAGTACTTC; CDR3: CASSLEFGRVASYEQYF
D: .; size: once; V: TRBV18; J: TRBJ1-3; DNA: TGTGCCAGCTCACCAGCCGCGGGAGGCTCTGGAAACACCATATATTTT; CDR3: CASSPAAGGSGNTIYF
D: .; size: .; V: TRBV5-1; J: TRBJ1-2; DNA: TGCGCCAGCAGCTTGGCGCCACGGGGCTATGGCTACACCTTC; CDR3: CASSLAPRGYGYTF
D: TRBD1; size: .; V: TRBV29-1; J: TRBJ1-2; DNA: TGCAGCGTTGTCACCGGGACAGGGGATATTTTC; CDR3: CSVVTGTGDIF
D: .; size: .; V: TRBV6-1; J: TRBJ1-2; DNA: TGTGCCAGCAGTGCGACAGTATCCCTTAACTATGGCTACACCTTC; CDR3: CASSATVSLNYGYTF
D: .; size: .; V: TRBV19; J: TRBJ2-1; DNA: TGTGCCAGTACTCCCTTCGGCCGGGGGTACAATGAGCAGTTCTTC; CDR3: CASTPFGRGYNEQFF
D: TRBD2; size: .; V: TRBV15; J: TRBJ2-7; DNA: TGTGCCACCAGCAGAGATTGGACTAGCGTATACGAGCAGTACTTC; CDR3: CATSRDWTSVYEQYF
D: TRBD1; size: .; V: TRBV7-2; J: TRBJ2-3; DNA: TGTGCCAGCAGCTCCAACAGGGGGCGAACGACGGGGACGCAGTATTTT; CDR3: CASSSNRGRTTGTQYF
D: .; size: once; V: TRBV15; J: TRBJ2-3; DNA: TGTGCCACCAGCAGAGATCTGGCCCGTAGCACAGATACGCAGTATTTT; CDR3: CATSRDLARSTDTQYF
D: .; size: .; V: TRBV19; J: TRBJ2-7; DNA: TGTGCCAGTAGTAAGTGGACATACTCCTACGAGCAGTACTTC; CDR3: CASSKWTYSYEQYF
D: .; size: .; V: TRBV14; J: TRBJ1-2; DNA: TGTGCCAGCAGCCAAGGGGTGTGGACAGCTAACTATGGCTACACCTTC; CDR3: CASSQGVWTANYGYTF
D: TRBD2; size: .; V: TRBV2; J: TRBJ2-7; DNA: TGTGCCAGCATCCGGACTAGCGGACTACCGCTCATCTTC; CDR3: CASIRTSGLPLIF
D: TRBD1; size: .; V: TRBV18; J: TRBJ2-7; DNA: TGTGCCAGCTCACTCGGACAGGAGGTCTACGAGCAGTACTTC; CDR3: CASSLGQEVYEQYF
D: TRBD1; size: .; V: TRBV2; J: TRBJ1-2; DNA: TGTGCCAGCAGTAAATTCTTACCGGGACAGGGAGACTATGGCTACACCTTC; CDR3: CASSKFLPGQGDYGYTF
D: TRBD1; size: .; V: TRBV18; J: TRBJ2-3; DNA: TGTGCCAGCTCACCCAAGGACAGGGTAACAGATACGCAGTATTTT; CDR3: CASSPKDRVTDTQYF
D: .; size: .; V: TRBV6-5; J: TRBJ2-6; DNA: TGTGCCAGCAGTTACCTTGGGGCCAACGTCCTGACTTTC; CDR3: CASSYLGANVLTF
D: TRBD2; size: few; V: TRBV19; J: TRBJ2-3; DNA: TGTGCCAGTAGCACCCGAAGACTAGCGGGATTGACAGATACGCAGTATTTT; CDR3: CASSTRRLAGLTDTQYF